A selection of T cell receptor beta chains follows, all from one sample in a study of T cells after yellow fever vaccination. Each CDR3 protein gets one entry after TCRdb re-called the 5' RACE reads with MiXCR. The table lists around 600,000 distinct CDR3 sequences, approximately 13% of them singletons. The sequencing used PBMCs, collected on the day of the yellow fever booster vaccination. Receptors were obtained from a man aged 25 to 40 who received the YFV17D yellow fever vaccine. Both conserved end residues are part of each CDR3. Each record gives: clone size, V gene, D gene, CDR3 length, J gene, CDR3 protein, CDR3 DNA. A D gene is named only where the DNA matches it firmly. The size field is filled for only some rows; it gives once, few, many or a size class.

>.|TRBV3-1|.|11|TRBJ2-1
CASRGVNEQFF
TGTGCCAGCAGAGGGGTCAATGAGCAGTTCTTC
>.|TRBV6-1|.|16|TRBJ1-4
CAITWGSSATNEKLFF
TGTGCCATAACTTGGGGTTCCAGTGCAACTAATGAAAAACTGTTTTTT
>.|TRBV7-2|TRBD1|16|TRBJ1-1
CASSIEPGQINTEAFF
TGTGCCAGCAGCATAGAACCGGGACAGATTAACACTGAAGCTTTCTTT
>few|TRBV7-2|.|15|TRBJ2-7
CASSRTTISPYEQYF
TGTGCCAGCAGCCGGACTACCATCTCACCCTACGAGCAGTACTTC
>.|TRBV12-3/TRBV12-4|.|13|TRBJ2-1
CASRGDSDDEQFF
TGTGCCAGCAGGGGGGACTCCGACGATGAGCAGTTCTTC
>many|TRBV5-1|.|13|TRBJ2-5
CASSRDSQETQYF
TGTGCCAGCAGTCGGGACTCCCAAGAGACCCAGTACTTC
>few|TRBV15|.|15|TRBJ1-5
CATSRDHGGNRPQHF
TGTGCCACCAGCAGAGATCATGGAGGGAACAGGCCCCAGCATTTT
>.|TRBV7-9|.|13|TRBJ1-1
CASTVQGLNKAFF
TGTGCCAGCACGGTTCAGGGGCTCAACAAAGCTTTCTTT
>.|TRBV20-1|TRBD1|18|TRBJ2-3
CSAKGQGAGGGSTDTQYF
TGCAGTGCTAAGGGACAGGGGGCGGGAGGGGGGTCCACAGATACGCAGTATTTT
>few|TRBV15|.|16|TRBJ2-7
CATSRPPAALGYEQYF
TGTGCCACCAGCAGGCCCCCCGCGGCCTTGGGCTACGAGCAGTACTTC
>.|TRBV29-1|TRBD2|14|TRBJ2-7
CSVRKRDPGYEQYF
TGCAGCGTGAGAAAGCGGGATCCGGGTTACGAGCAGTACTTC
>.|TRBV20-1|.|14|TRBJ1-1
CSARPGAGNTEAFF
TGCAGTGCTAGGCCGGGGGCGGGGAACACTGAAGCTTTCTTT
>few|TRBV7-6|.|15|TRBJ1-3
CASSPNRVPGNTIYF
TGTGCCAGCAGCCCGAACAGGGTCCCTGGAAACACCATATATTTT
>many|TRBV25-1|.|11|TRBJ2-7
CASSEGYEQYF
TGTGCCAGCAGCGAGGGGTACGAGCAGTACTTC
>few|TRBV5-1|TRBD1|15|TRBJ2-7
CASSLATGGFYEQYF
TGCGCCAGCAGCTTGGCTACAGGGGGATTCTACGAGCAGTACTTC
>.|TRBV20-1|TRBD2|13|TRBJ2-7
CSARTGGWHEQYF
TGCAGTGCTAGAACGGGAGGGTGGCACGAGCAGTACTTC
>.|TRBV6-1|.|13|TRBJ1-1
CASRRRGGTEAFF
TGTGCCAGCAGGCGCAGGGGTGGCACTGAAGCTTTCTTT
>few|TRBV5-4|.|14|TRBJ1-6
CASGMYLVGSPLHF
TGTGCCAGCGGGATGTACTTGGTGGGTTCACCCCTCCACTTT
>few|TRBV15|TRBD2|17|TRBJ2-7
CATSRDRLAGSSYEQYF
TGTGCCACCAGCAGAGATCGTCTAGCGGGAAGCTCCTACGAGCAGTACTTC
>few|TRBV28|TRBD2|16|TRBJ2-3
CASSFTGREGTDTQYF
TGTGCCAGCAGTTTTACGGGGCGGGAGGGCACAGATACGCAGTATTTT
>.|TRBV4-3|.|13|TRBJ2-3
CASSQRTQDTQYF
TGCGCCAGCAGCCAAAGGACACAAGATACGCAGTATTTT
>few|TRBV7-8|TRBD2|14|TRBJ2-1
CASTTGLGNNEQFF
TGTGCCAGCACGACGGGACTAGGCAACAATGAGCAGTTCTTC
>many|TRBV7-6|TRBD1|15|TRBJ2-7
CASSLEDRGSYEQYF
TGTGCCAGCAGCTTAGAAGACAGGGGTTCGTACGAGCAGTACTTC
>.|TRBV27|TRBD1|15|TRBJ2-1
CASSFGTDAGNEQFF
TGTGCCAGCAGTTTCGGGACAGACGCAGGAAATGAGCAGTTCTTC
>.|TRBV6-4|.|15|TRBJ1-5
CASSVKGDSNQPQHF
TGTGCCAGCAGTGTTAAGGGGGATAGCAATCAGCCCCAGCATTTT
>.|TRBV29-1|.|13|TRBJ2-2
CSVRQGDTGELFF
TGCAGCGTTAGGCAGGGTGACACCGGGGAGCTGTTTTTT
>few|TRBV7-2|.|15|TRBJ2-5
CASSLAHGPQETQYF
TGTGCCAGCAGCTTAGCGCATGGACCCCAAGAGACCCAGTACTTC
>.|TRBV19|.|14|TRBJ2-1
CASSIGAGGYEQFF
TGTGCCAGTAGTATAGGGGCAGGCGGGTATGAGCAGTTCTTC
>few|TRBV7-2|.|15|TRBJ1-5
CASSPGGTTNQPQHF
TGTGCCAGCAGCCCCGGAGGGACAACCAATCAGCCCCAGCATTTT
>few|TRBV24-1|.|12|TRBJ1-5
CATSASNQPQHF
TGTGCCACCAGTGCGAGCAATCAGCCCCAGCATTTT
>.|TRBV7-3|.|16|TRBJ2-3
CASSPQGGLVTDTQYF
TGTGCCAGCAGCCCGCAGGGGGGACTAGTCACAGATACGCAGTATTTT
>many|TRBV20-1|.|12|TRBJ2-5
CSATQFQETQYF
TGCAGTGCTACCCAGTTCCAAGAGACCCAGTACTTC
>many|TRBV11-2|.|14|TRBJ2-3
CASSYLGVPDTQYF
TGTGCCAGCAGCTATTTAGGGGTGCCAGATACGCAGTATTTT
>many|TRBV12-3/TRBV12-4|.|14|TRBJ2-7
CASSYLRGAYEQYF
TGTGCCAGCAGTTACCTGAGGGGGGCCTACGAGCAGTACTTC
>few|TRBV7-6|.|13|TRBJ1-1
CASSLQGIAEAFF
TGTGCCAGCAGCTTACAGGGAATCGCTGAAGCTTTCTTT
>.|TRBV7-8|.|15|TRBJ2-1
CASSLHRLASEGQFF
TGTGCCAGCAGCTTACACCGGTTGGCCTCTGAAGGGCAGTTCTTC
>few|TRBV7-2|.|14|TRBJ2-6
CASSDRFSANVLTF
TGTGCCAGCAGCGACCGCTTCTCGGCCAACGTCCTGACTTTC
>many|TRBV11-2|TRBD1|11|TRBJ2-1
CASGQGREQFF
TGTGCCAGCGGACAGGGGCGTGAGCAGTTCTTC
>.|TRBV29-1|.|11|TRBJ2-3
CSLGGTDTQYF
TGCTCCTTGGGGGGCACAGATACGCAGTATTTT
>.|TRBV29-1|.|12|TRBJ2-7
CSHTGDSYEQYF
TGCAGCCACACGGGGGACTCCTACGAGCAGTACTTC
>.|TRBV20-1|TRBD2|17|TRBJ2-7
CSVSLSTGGRLPLEQYF
TGCAGTGTCTCCTTATCCACGGGAGGACGTCTCCCTCTCGAGCAGTACTTC
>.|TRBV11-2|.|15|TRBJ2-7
CASTRTGSSSYEQYF
TGTGCCAGCACCCGAACGGGCTCCAGCTCCTACGAGCAGTACTTC
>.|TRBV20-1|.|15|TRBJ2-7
CSATGIVARGYEQYF
TGCAGTGCTACCGGGATTGTGGCTAGAGGTTACGAGCAGTACTTC
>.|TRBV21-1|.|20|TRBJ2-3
CASSKMILLSGSLCTDTQYF
TGTGCCAGCAGCAAAATGATCCTACTAAGCGGGTCTCTTTGCACAGATACGCAGTATTTT
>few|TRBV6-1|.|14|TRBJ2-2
CASSVRAGTGELFF
TGTGCCAGCAGTGTGAGGGCCGGGACCGGGGAGCTGTTTTTT
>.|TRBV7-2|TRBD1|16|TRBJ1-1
CASSFDRDNMNTEAFF
TGTGCCAGCAGCTTCGACAGGGATAACATGAACACTGAAGCTTTCTTT
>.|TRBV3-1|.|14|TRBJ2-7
CASSQVWGPYEQYF
TGTGCCAGCAGCCAAGTTTGGGGACCCTACGAGCAGTACTTC
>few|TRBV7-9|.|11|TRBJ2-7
CASSTRTEQYF
TGTGCCAGCAGCACTAGAACCGAGCAGTACTTC
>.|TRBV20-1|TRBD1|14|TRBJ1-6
CSARSWTGNSPLHF
TGCAGTGCTAGGTCATGGACAGGGAATTCACCCCTCCACTTT
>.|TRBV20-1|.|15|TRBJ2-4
CSARDPSLSSNIQYF
TGCAGTGCTAGAGACCCTAGTCTTTCGTCAAACATTCAGTACTTC
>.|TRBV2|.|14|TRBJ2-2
CASSELVVPGELFF
TGTGCCAGCAGTGAGTTGGTAGTCCCCGGGGAGCTGTTTTTT